Following are 8 T cell receptor beta chains from one sample sequenced in a study of regulatory T cells in long-lasting Graves disease. Assembly of TCR beta libraries relied on iRepertoire HTBI primers together with Arm-PCR of CDR3 regions. TCRdb re-analysed the multiplex PCR reads in MiXCR, keeping a single row per CDR3 protein. The sample lists fewer than 650,000 distinct CDR3 sequences; approximately 16% were seen once. Time point here: newly diagnosed GD, antithyroid drugs for less than 3 months. PBMC RNA served as the TCR library source. The sample also formed part of further work on T cells in Graves' hyperthyroidism and ophthalmopathy.

The material was peripheral blood mononuclear cells (PBMCs), obtained at new diagnosis, from a patient treated with antithyroid drugs. The receptor source for this set is a man aged 18 to 29 with Graves disease.

To note about this clonotype: This may stem from a read error, because a much larger clone lies one nucleotide away. This rearrangement joins TRBV20-1 to TRBJ2-7; D might be TRBD1 or TRBD2, each matching 5 bases. Germline V CDR1 and CDR2: DFQATT, SNEGSKA (reference sequence). The CDR3 runs to 14 residues. Trimming took 0 bases from V and 2 from J, leaving 11 bases between them. CDR3 sequence reads: CSAREGRKAYEQYF. CDR3 coding DNA: TGCAGTGCTAGAGAGGGACGGAAAGCCTACGAGCAGTACTTC.

V is TRBV20-1 and J is TRBJ1-2, with 7 bases lining up with TRBD1. The CDR3 totals 13 residues. Looked up from germline, CDR1 is DFQATT and CDR2 is SNEGSKA (reference sequence). With V trimmed by 4 bases and J by 6 bases, 8 bases remained unmatched. CDR3 nucleotide sequence: TGCAGTGCTACACCCAGGGGGATTGATGGCTACACCTTC. As protein: CSATPRGIDGYTF.

The chain recombines TRBV20-1 with TRBJ2-7; D may be TRBD1 or TRBD2 (5 bases each). This CDR3 spans 16 amino acids. V lost 0 bases to trimming and J lost 4 bases, with 19 bases between them. From germline, CDR1 is DFQATT and CDR2 SNEGSKA (reference sequence). In DNA, the CDR3 is TGCAGTGCTAGAGATAGCACCGGGTCAGGGAGATACGAGCAGTACTTC. It specifies CSARDSTGSGRYEQYF.

This clonotype has a count of ten or more. This chain links TRBV30 with TRBJ2-1; TRBD2 might be the D (5 bases). The CDR3 is 11 residues long. Germline CDR1 reads GTSNPN; CDR2 reads SVGIG (reference sequence). V shed 5 bases and J shed 6 bases, with 8 bases lying between them. In DNA form, the CDR3 reads TGTGCCTGGCGGCTAGCCAATGAGCAGTTCTTC. It translates to CAWRLANEQFF.

This clonotype was observed at least ten times. The chain combines TRBV6-5 with TRBJ1-1, with D hard to call. V lost 0 bases to trimming and J lost 5 bases, with 10 bases between them. Germline V gene lookup returns CDR1 MNHEY and CDR2 SVGAGI. This CDR3 has 14 amino acids. CDR3 region: CASSYSIKGTEAFF. The CDR3 DNA follows: TGTGCCAGCAGTTACTCGATAAAAGGAACTGAAGCTTTCTTT.

This clonotype was recorded at least ten times. The J gene is TRBJ2-1, the V gene TRBV27; TRBD2 matches 8 bases. The CDR3 is 18 amino acids. V gave up 5 bases and J gave up 0 bases; unmatched junction bases: 12. Germline V gene lookup returns CDR1 MNHEY and CDR2 SMNVEV (reference sequence). CDR3 protein: CASSTGGAKLSSYNEQFF. The CDR3 bases are TGTGCCAGCAGTACCGGGGGGGCGAAGTTGAGCTCCTACAATGAGCAGTTCTTC.

This rearrangement joins TRBV15 to TRBJ2-1, with 13 nucleotides matching TRBD2. Trimming removed 3 bases from V and 5 bases from J; junction bases left unmatched: 1. This CDR3 has 15 residues. Germline V gene sequence: CDR1 LNHNV, CDR2 YYDKDF (reference sequence). In DNA form, the CDR3 reads TGTGCCACCAGCAGGGGACTAGCGGGGAACAATGAGCAGTTCTTC. Its translation: CATSRGLAGNNEQFF.

V is TRBV11-2 and J is TRBJ1-3, with D possibly TRBD1 on 6 matching bases. Trimming took off 3 bases at V and 2 bases at J, with 14 bases between the two ends. The CDR3 length is 16 residues. From germline, CDR1 is SGHAT and CDR2 FQNNGV. CDR3 sequence: CASSFSGGQAGNTIYF. The DNA for the CDR3 is TGTGCCAGCAGCTTCAGCGGGGGGCAAGCTGGAAACACCATATATTTT.